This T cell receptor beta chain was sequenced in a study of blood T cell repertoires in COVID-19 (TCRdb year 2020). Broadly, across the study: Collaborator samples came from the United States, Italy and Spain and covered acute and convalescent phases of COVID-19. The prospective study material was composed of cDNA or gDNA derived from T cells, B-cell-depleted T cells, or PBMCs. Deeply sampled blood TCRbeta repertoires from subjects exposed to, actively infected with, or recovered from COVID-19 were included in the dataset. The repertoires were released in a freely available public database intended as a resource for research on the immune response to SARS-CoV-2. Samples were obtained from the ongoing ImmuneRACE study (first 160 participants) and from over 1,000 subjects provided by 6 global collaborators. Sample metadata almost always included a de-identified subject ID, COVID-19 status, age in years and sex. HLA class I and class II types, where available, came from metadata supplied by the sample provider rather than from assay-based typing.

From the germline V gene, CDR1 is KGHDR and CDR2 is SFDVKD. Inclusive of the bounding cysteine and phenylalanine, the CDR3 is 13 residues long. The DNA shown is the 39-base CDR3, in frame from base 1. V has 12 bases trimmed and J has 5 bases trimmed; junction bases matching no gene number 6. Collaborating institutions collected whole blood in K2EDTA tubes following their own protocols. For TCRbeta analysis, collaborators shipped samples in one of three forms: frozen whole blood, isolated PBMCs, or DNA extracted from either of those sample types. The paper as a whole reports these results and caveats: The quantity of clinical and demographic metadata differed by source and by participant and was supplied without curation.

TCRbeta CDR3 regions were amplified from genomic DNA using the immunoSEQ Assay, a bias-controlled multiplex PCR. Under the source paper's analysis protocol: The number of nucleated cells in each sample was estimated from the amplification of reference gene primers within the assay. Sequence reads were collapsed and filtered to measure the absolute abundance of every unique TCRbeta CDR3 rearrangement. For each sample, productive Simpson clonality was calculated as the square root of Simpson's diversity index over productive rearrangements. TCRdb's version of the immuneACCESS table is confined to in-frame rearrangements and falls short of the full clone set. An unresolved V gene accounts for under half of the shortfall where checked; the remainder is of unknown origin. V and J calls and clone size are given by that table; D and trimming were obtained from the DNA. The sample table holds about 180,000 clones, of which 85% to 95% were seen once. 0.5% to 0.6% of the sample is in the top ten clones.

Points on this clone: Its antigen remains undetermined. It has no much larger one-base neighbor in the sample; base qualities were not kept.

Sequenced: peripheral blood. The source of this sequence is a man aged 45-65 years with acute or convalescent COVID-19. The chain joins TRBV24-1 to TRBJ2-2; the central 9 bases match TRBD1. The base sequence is TGTGCCGCAAGACAGGGGGGGACCGGGGAGCTGTTTTTT. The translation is CAARQGGTGELFF.